The source of this TCR beta chain is a study of T cell repertoires in cytomegalovirus infection. About the study: HLA-C-restricted CMV epitopes, recently identified, and well-studied HLA-B-restricted ones were used by the study. It was the public TCR beta signatures that indicated both CMV infection and matching HLA type. Study results and limitations: Cumulated frequencies of public TCR beta families served to identify carriers of CMV plus the relevant HLA.

The CDR3 is 12 residues long. Germline lookup yields CDR1 MNHEY and CDR2 SMNVEV (reference sequence). The V end was cut by 8 bases, the J end by 10 bases, with 15 bases between. From the reads, TCRdb called clonotypes with MiXCR, one entry per CDR3 protein. The sample carries 95,000 to 150,000 distinct CDR3 sequences, 30% to 40% recorded once. As regards this clonotype: The antigen is not known.

The TCR was taken from a human donor in good health (CMV status not recorded). Some clones in this sample may be carry-over from other donors' samples. The starting material was CD8+ T cells from cultured PBMCs, obtained from culture after CMV antigen stimulation. The V gene is TRBV27, the J gene TRBJ2-1, with D possibly being TRBD1 or TRBD2 (6 bases each). CDR3 sequence (DNA): TGTGCCAGCGGGGGCACTAGCAGAGAGCAGTTCTTC. It codes for CASGGTSREQFF.